This T cell receptor (beta chain) was observed in a study of OX40 agonist ivuxolimab in advanced cancers. Study as a whole: Checkpoint inhibitors had been given previously to 40% of patients.

In this sample, this clone is medium-sized (0.01 to 0.1%). CDR3 length: 14 amino acids. CDR1 SGHAT and CDR2 FQNNGV come from the germline V gene. The trim removed 3 bases at V and 5 bases at J, leaving 5 bases unmatched. Measured with immunoSEQ multiplex PCR; TCRdb has only the in-frame clones, and not every one. Among 5,500 to 7,500 clones listed, approximately 63% were seen once. Systemic immunosuppression or a history of autoimmune disease excluded patients. The investigators sampled blood at baseline, at cycle 4 day 1, and at cycle 7 day 1. The chain combines TRBV11-2 with TRBJ2-7; 9 positions match TRBD1. The sequencing used CD4+ or CD8+ T cells sorted from blood, collected in a trial of the OX40 agonist ivuxolimab. The TCR sequence derives from an adult with an advanced solid tumor such as melanoma, head and neck, liver or kidney cancer. The CDR3 nucleotides are TGTGCCAGCAGCTTCGACAGGGGGTCCCACGAGCAGTACTTC. Protein: CASSFDRGSHEQYF.